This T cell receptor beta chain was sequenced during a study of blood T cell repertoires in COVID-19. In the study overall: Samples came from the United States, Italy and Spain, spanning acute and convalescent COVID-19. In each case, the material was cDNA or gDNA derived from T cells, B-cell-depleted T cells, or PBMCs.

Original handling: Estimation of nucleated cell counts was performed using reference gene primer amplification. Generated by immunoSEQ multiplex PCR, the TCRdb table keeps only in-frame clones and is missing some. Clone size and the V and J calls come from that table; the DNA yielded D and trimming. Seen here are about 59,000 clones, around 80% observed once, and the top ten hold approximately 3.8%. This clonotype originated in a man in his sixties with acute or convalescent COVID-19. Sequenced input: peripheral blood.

CDR3 nucleotides: TGTGCCAGCAGCCCCAGGGCCTATATGGATACGCAGTATTTT. Protein product: CASSPRAYMDTQYF. The chain recombines TRBV7-9 with TRBJ2-3, with D possibly TRBD1 on 5 matching bases. The V end was cut by 5 bases, the J end by 6 bases, with 15 bases between. Germline V gene data show CDR1 as SEHNR and CDR2 as FQNEAQ (reference sequence). The CDR3 runs 14 residues.